This TCR beta chain was captured in a study of technical replicates of blood from a handful of donors. The V gene's germline CDR1 is GTSNPN and CDR2 SVGIG (reference sequence). Trimming took 5 bases from V and 4 from J; bases not matched to a gene: 6. This CDR3 contains 14 residues. Repertoires were generated with immunoSEQ multiplex PCR, while TCRdb's copy carries only in-frame clones and drops some. In the table there are about 69,000 clones, 75% to 90% of which are singletons. The sequenced sample was PBMCs. This chain uses TRBV30 with TRBJ2-2, with 8 bases lining up with TRBD1. The receptor was isolated from a human donor in good health. Some clones in this sample may be carry-over from other donors' samples. CDR3 in amino acids: CAWPGQALTGELFF. CDR3 in DNA: TGTGCCTGGCCGGGACAGGCGCTCACCGGGGAGCTGTTTTTT. The variable domain in full, completed from reference TRBV30 and TRBJ2-2, reads SQTIHQWPATLVQPVGSPLSLECTVEGTSNPNLYWYRQAAGRGLQLLFYSVGIGQISSEVPQNLSASRPQDRQFILSSKKLLLSDSGFYLCAWPGQALTGELFFGEGSRLTVL.